This TCR beta chain was sequenced in a study of ipilimumab plus nivolumab after autologous stem cell transplantation. Study-wide context: Myeloma cases were transplant-naive high-risk or relapsed within 3 years post first autologous transplant.

Data came from immunoSEQ multiplex PCR; TCRdb stores just in-frame clones and leaves some out. The sample consists of over 10,000 clones, 75% of them appearing once. Patients got ipilimumab 1 mg/kg beginning 14 to 28 days post-transplant. This clone was detected only once. V shed 3 bases, J shed 3 bases, and the junction held 2 bases outside the gene matches. CDR3 length equals 13 residues. Germline loops: CDR1 MNHEY, CDR2 SMNVEV (reference sequence). V usage is TRBV27 and J usage is TRBJ2-7; 7 nucleotides line up with TRBD2. This receptor was obtained from a male donor with multiple myeloma. The specimen was PBMCs, collected in a trial of ipilimumab plus nivolumab as post-transplant consolidation. In DNA, the CDR3 is TGTGCCAGCAGTTTGGGGGGGGGCTACGAGCAGTACTTC. Protein sequence: CASSLGGGYEQYF.